The 20 T cell receptor beta chains below come from one sample, sequenced in a study of T cell repertoires in cytomegalovirus infection. TCRdb re-called the reads through MiXCR, storing one row per CDR3 protein. Of approximately 260,000 distinct CDR3 sequences in the sample, over 15% were seen once. Specimen: CD8+ T cells from PBMCs. These receptors all come from a human donor in good health (CMV status not recorded). Some clones in this sample may be carry-over from other donors' samples.

The chain uses TRBV6-1 and TRBJ2-4; D could derive from TRBD1 or TRBD2 (5 bases each). Germline CDR1 reads MNHNS; CDR2 reads SASEGT. Between the trimmed V and J ends, which lost 2 bases and 0 bases, there was a span of 11 bases. The CDR3 is made up of 16 amino acids. The DNA of the CDR3 is TGTGCCAGCAGTGAAATGTGGGACGAAGCCAAAAACATTCAGTACTTC. It translates to CASSEMWDEAKNIQYF.

This clonotype was counted once. Being one base from a much bigger clone, this may be a read error. The CDR3 ends on some other residue instead of the conserved phenylalanine or tryptophan, so this is likely a read error. The gene calls are TRBV2 and TRBJ2-7, with D perhaps TRBD1 or TRBD2 (5 bases each). Germline V lookup: CDR1 SNHLY, CDR2 FYNNEI. The CDR3 covers 12 residues. DNA for the CDR3: TGTGCCGGCAGGGAGATGGACTACGAGCAGTACTTG. Its translation is CAGREMDYEQYL.

Ten or more counts support this clonotype. The chain is built from TRBV7-2 and TRBJ1-2; 8 positions agree with TRBD1. After removal of 5 bases from V and 13 bases from J, the junction contained 12 bases not matched to a gene. The CDR3 totals 13 residues. Germline V gene sequence: CDR1 SGHTA, CDR2 FQGNSA. The CDR3, as DNA: TGTGCCAGCAGCGGGGGACAGGACACGTCAGGCACCTTC. This sequence encodes CASSGGQDTSGTF.

This clonotype was seen at least ten times. This rearrangement joins TRBV2 to TRBJ2-1, with no clear D. Germline CDR1 SNHLY, CDR2 FYNNEI. The CDR3 runs 13 residues. Trimming took off 4 bases at V and 5 bases at J, with 9 bases between the two ends. This CDR3 is CASSGGNDNEQFF. CDR3 nucleotides: TGTGCCAGCAGTGGTGGGAACGACAATGAGCAGTTCTTC.

This clonotype has just a few counts. The chain has TRBV7-3 and TRBJ2-3; 16 bases fit TRBD2. V lost 4 bases and J lost 10; bases outside the gene matches: 14. In germline, CDR1 is SGHTA, CDR2 FQGTGA. This CDR3 contains 18 residues. CDR3 DNA: TGTGCCAGCAGCTCCTCCGGGACTAGCGGGGGGGCTGTAAAGGCGCAGTATTTT. Encoded protein: CASSSSGTSGGAVKAQYF. Filled out from reference TRBV7-3 and TRBJ2-3, the complete variable domain reads GAGVSQTPSNKVTEKGKYVELRCDPISGHTALYWYRQSLGQGPEFLIYFQGTGAADDSGLPNDRFFAVRPEGSVSTLKIQRTERGDSAVYLCASSSSGTSGGAVKAQYFGPGTRLTVL.

The chain uses TRBV12-5 and TRBJ1-6; 7 bases line up with TRBD1. The CDR3 runs to 15 residues. From germline, CDR1 is LGHNT and CDR2 FRNRAP. After removal of 3 bases from V and 9 bases from J, the junction contained 8 bases not matched to a gene. The CDR3 region has the DNA TGTGCTAGTGGTTTCTCCGACAGGGAAACTTCACCCCTCCACTTT. Translating gives CASGFSDRETSPLHF.

This clonotype was found many times. The rearrangement joins TRBV6-1 to TRBJ1-1, with 10 bases aligning to TRBD1. The CDR3 is 14 amino acids. Germline V CDR1 and CDR2: MNHNS, SASEGT. Trimming took 6 bases from V and 0 from J; bases not matched to a gene: 1. The CDR3 region has the DNA TGTGCCAGCAGGGGACAGGGGATGAACACTGAAGCTTTCTTT. It is translated as CASRGQGMNTEAFF.

A few counts support this clonotype. V is TRBV28 and J is TRBJ2-7, with 7 bases identical to TRBD1. CDR1 MDHEN and CDR2 SYDVKM come from the germline V gene. The CDR3 runs 15 residues. Losses at the gene ends were 5 bases for V and 3 bases for J; bases not matched to a gene: 10. CDR3 protein: CASSTQQTGDYEQYF. CDR3 sequence (DNA): TGTGCCAGCAGTACCCAACAAACAGGGGACTACGAGCAGTACTTC.

This clonotype came up many times. The rearrangement uses TRBV7-8 and TRBJ1-2, with D possibly matching TRBD1 (5 bases). The CDR3 is 16 amino acids. Per the germline V gene, CDR1 is SGHVS and CDR2 is FQNEAQ. V lost 4 bases, J lost 7 bases, and 22 bases lay in between. The CDR3 spells CASSSRGRPDQGGYTF. The CDR3, as DNA: TGTGCCAGCAGCTCCCGAGGGAGACCGGACCAGGGTGGCTACACCTTC.

Ten or more counts support this clonotype. This chain uses TRBV7-2 with TRBJ2-2; the D is unclear. The germline CDR1 and CDR2 sequences are SGHTA and FQGNSA. Trimming removed 1 base from V and 4 bases from J, with 7 bases in between. The length of the CDR3 is 14 residues. In DNA, the CDR3 is TGTGCCAGCAGCTTAGAGGGCCTCACCGGGGAGCTGTTTTTT. Amino acids: CASSLEGLTGELFF.

There are a few counts of this clonotype. The rearrangement uses TRBV6-2 or TRBV6-3 and TRBJ1-5, with unresolved D. CDR3 length: 16 residues. Germline V gene data show CDR1 as MNHEY and CDR2 as SVGEGT. The V end was cut by 2 bases, the J end by 4 bases, with 15 bases between. The CDR3 region is CASSYRVMQGNQPQHF. CDR3 nucleotides: TGTGCCAGCAGTTACCGGGTCATGCAAGGGAATCAGCCCCAGCATTTT.

This clonotype turned up a few times. The genes are TRBV18 and TRBJ1-2; D may be TRBD1 (5 bases). V lost 1 base and J 6 bases, leaving 24 bases between the germline ends. CDR1 is KGHSH and CDR2 is LQKENI in the germline V gene. CDR3 size: 18 residues. The chain's CDR3 is CASSPLAGLGDPRDGYTF. The CDR3 DNA is TGTGCCAGCTCACCACTGGCTGGTTTGGGGGACCCTCGGGATGGCTACACCTTC.

The chain links TRBV7-9 to TRBJ1-4, with D uncertain. The CDR3 extends over 14 amino acids. Germline CDR1 reads SEHNR; CDR2 reads FQNEAQ (reference sequence). V was cut by 3 bases and J by 4 bases, with 9 bases left in between. CDR3 bases: TGTGCCAGCAGCTTCAGTGAGATTAATGAAAAACTGTTTTTT. Its protein is CASSFSEINEKLFF.

This clonotype appeared many times. This chain links TRBV2 with TRBJ2-3; D unresolved. Trimming stripped 1 base from V and 2 bases from J, with 4 bases between. CDR1 SNHLY and CDR2 FYNNEI come from the germline V gene. The CDR3 is made up of 13 amino acids. CDR3 DNA sequence: TGTGCCAGCAGTGAAGAATCCACAGATACGCAGTATTTT. Translated, it gives CASSEESTDTQYF.

This clonotype was seen repeatedly, ten times or more. The rearrangement links TRBV7-2 to TRBJ2-3; possible D gene TRBD2, 5 bases. V gave up 3 bases and J gave up 2 bases, with 12 bases separating them. The CDR3 spans 15 residues. Germline CDR1 reads SGHTA; CDR2 reads FQGNSA. CDR3 loop: CASSLRSSHTDTQYF. CDR3 nucleotide sequence: TGTGCCAGCAGCTTGCGATCTAGCCACACAGATACGCAGTATTTT.

The chain employs TRBV9 and TRBJ2-7; tentatively, D is TRBD2 (5 bases). Trimming shortened V by 0 bases and J by 0 bases, and 10 bases separated the two germline ends. The CDR3 sequence is 15 residues long. The germline CDR1 and CDR2 sequences are SGDLS and YYNGEE. The CDR3 region is CASSVDGRTSYEQYF. The CDR3 DNA is TGTGCCAGCAGCGTAGATGGGAGAACCTCCTACGAGCAGTACTTC. Full variable domain (missing parts from reference TRBV9 and TRBJ2-7): DSGVTQTPKHLITATGQRVTLRCSPRSGDLSVYWYQQSLDQGLQFLIQYYNGEERAKGNILERFSAQQFPDLHSELNLSSLELGDSALYFCASSVDGRTSYEQYFGPGTRLTVT.

The table lists this clonotype with many counts. The V call is TRBV7-2, the J call TRBJ2-7, with no clear D. This CDR3 comprises 15 residues. Deletions cut 2 bases from V and 3 bases from J, with 14 bases between. Germline CDR1 is SGHTA and CDR2 is FQGNSA. The CDR3 bases are TGTGCCAGCAGCTTATTTCCCCCGGTAAACTACGAGCAGTACTTC. Its protein product is CASSLFPPVNYEQYF. The whole variable domain, filled in from reference TRBV7-2 and TRBJ2-7, reads GAGVSQSPSNKVTEKGKDVELRCDPISGHTALYWYRQSLGQGLEFLIYFQGNSAPDKSGLPSDRFSAERTGGSVSTLTIQRTQQEDSAVYLCASSLFPPVNYEQYFGPGTRLTVT.

The chain carries TRBV4-1 and TRBJ1-1; D ambiguous. This CDR3 is 15 amino acids long. V was pared by 4 bases and J by 3 bases, with 15 bases between. Germline assignment: CDR1 MGHRA and CDR2 YSYEKL. In DNA form, the CDR3 reads TGCGCCAGCAGCCTCCGACCGGGTCTGGACACTGAAGCTTTCTTT. Its protein is CASSLRPGLDTEAFF.

This clonotype was seen a few times. The chain couples TRBV27 to TRBJ1-5, with D perhaps matching TRBD1 (6 bases). Trimming pared 1 base from V and 4 bases from J, leaving 14 bases between. The CDR3 runs to 16 residues. CDR1 is MNHEY and CDR2 is SMNVEV in the germline V gene (reference sequence). The CDR3 nucleotides are TGTGCCAGCAGTTTATTTGCGGGGGCTAGGAATCAGCCCCAGCATTTT. It codes for CASSLFAGARNQPQHF.

This clonotype appeared many times. The rearrangement links TRBV7-2 to TRBJ2-1, with 11 bases fitting TRBD2. Unmatched junction bases numbered 4, after V lost 2 bases and J lost 4 bases. CDR1 is SGHTA, CDR2 FQGNSA, per germline. This CDR3 contains 16 residues. The CDR3 DNA is TGTGCCAGCAGCTTATTGGTAGCGGGGGGGTACAATGAGCAGTTCTTC. This translates into CASSLLVAGGYNEQFF.